The present T cell receptor (beta chain) was sequenced within a study of vaccination and CD4 T cells after COVID-19. Overall study results and limits: Convalescent patients' clones that were vaccine-specific were spike mono-reactive in 304 of 307 cases. Within the convalescent patients, a median roughly 86% of the SARS-CoV-2-reactive clones were ones that appeared only post-vaccination.

The treatment here: roughly 10-day PBMC culture with coronavirus spike peptide pools or control peptides (ViraFEST assay). There are a few counts of this clonotype. What it recognizes is unknown. Sequencing of cultured CD4+ T cell DNA used the Oncomine TCR Beta short-read assay. The authors extracted genomic DNA from cultured CD4+ T cells. Using its own MiXCR run on the PCR reads, TCRdb lists one record per CDR3 protein. The table shows under 5,000 distinct CDR3 sequences, with around a fifth occurring only once. Germline-derived CDR1 and CDR2 are SGHTA and FQGNSA. V lost 4 bases to trimming and J lost 6 bases, with 6 bases between them. There are 12 residues in the CDR3.

Sequenced sample: CD4+ T cells from blood, cultured in vitro. This clonotype was sampled from a human donor who had recovered from COVID-19. The rearrangement joins TRBV7-2 to TRBJ2-2; D ambiguous. Written as DNA, the CDR3 is TGTGCCAGCAGCTCCATAGCCGGGGAGCTGTTTTTT. It is translated as CASSSIAGELFF.